This TCR beta chain was documented in a study of human T cells and chemical hapten exposure. Whole-study findings and limits: Expanded TCRs produced significantly more large CDR3 similarity clusters than controls did.

V lost 4 bases, J lost 4 bases, and 11 bases lay in between. Germline V gene sequence: CDR1 SQVTM, CDR2 ANQGSEA. This CDR3 has 13 residues. Single cDNA molecules in the library carried unique molecular identifiers attached during preparation. TCRdb reprocessed the RACE reads via MiXCR and lists one record per CDR3 protein. This sample has more than 95,000 distinct CDR3 sequences, with less than 35% found just once. Turning to this clonotype: Its antigen is still unknown.

Noted time point: patch test 3, about 24 weeks after DPC sensitization. Treatment here: therapeutic diphenylcyclopropenone sensitization with weekly scalp DPC. The template was total RNA from unfractionated whole blood. The source material was whole blood, sampled in connection with sensitization to the hapten diphenylcyclopropenone (DPC). The chain links TRBV29-1 to TRBJ1-5; a possible D gene is TRBD1 (5 bases). The source is a man aged 40-55 years with alopecia areata. Some clones in this sample may be carry-over from other donors' samples. For the CDR3, the DNA is TGCAGCGTTGGGGCAGGGTGGAATCAGCCCCAGCATTTT. Its translation is CSVGAGWNQPQHF.